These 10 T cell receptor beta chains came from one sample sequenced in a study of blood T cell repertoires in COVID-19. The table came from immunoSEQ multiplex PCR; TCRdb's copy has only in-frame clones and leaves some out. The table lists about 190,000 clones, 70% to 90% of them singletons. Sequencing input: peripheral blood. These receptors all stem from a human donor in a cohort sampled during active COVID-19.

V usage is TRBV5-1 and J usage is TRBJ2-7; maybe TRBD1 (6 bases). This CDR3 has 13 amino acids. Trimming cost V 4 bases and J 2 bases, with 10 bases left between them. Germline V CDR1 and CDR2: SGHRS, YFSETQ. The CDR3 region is CASSPEGAYEQYF. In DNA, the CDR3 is TGCGCCAGCAGCCCTGAGGGGGCCTACGAGCAGTACTTC.

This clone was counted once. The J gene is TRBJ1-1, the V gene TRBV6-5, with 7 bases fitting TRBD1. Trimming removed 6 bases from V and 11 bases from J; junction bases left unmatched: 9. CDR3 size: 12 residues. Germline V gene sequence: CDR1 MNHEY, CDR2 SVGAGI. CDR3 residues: CASRDWTGEAFF. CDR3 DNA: TGTGCCAGCAGGGACTGGACAGGAGAGGCTTTCTTT.

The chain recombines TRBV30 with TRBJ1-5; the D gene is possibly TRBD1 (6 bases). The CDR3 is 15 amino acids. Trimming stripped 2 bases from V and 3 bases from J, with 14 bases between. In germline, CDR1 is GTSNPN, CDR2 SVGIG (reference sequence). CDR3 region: CAWSPGQGTNQPQHF. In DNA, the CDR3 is TGTGCCTGGAGTCCGGGCCAGGGGACCAATCAGCCCCAGCATTTT.

The CDR3 region has the DNA TGTGCCAGCTCACCCAGGACAGGGAGGGTGATTATTCCAGATACGCAGTATTTT. The encoded protein is CASSPRTGRVIIPDTQYF. The chain is built from TRBV18 and TRBJ2-3, with D tentatively TRBD1 (8 bases). Trimming stripped 3 bases from V and 4 bases from J, with 23 bases between. The germline CDR1 and CDR2 sequences are KGHSH and LQKENI. The CDR3 totals 18 residues. Full variable domain (remainder filled in from reference TRBV18 and TRBJ2-3): NAGVMQNPRHLVRRRGQEARLRCSPMKGHSHVYWYRQLPEEGLKFMVYLQKENIIDESGMPKERFSAEFPKEGPSILRIQQVVRGDSAAYFCASSPRTGRVIIPDTQYFGPGTRLTVL.

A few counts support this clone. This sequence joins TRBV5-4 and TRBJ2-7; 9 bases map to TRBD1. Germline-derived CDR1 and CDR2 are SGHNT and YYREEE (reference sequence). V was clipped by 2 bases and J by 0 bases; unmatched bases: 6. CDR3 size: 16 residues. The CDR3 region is CASSLLGQGSSYEQYF. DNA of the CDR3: TGTGCCAGCAGCTTACTGGGACAGGGCAGCTCCTACGAGCAGTACTTC.

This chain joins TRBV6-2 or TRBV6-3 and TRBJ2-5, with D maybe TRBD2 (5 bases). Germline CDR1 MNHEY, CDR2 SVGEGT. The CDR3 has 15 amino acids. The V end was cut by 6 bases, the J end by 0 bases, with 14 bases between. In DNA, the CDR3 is TGTGCCAGCAGCCTACTAGGCCGCTACCAAGAGACCCAGTACTTC. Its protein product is CASSLLGRYQETQYF.

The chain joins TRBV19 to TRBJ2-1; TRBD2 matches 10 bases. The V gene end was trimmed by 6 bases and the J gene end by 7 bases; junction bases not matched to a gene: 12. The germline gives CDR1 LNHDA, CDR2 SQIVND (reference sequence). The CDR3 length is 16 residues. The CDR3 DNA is TGTGCCAGTAGGAATGATCTAGCGGGGGCTCTTAATGAGCAGTTCTTC. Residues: CASRNDLAGALNEQFF.

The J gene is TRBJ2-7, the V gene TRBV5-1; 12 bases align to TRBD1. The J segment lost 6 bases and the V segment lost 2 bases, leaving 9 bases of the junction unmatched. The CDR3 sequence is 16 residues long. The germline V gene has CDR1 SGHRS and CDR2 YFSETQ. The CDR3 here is CASSFRPGQGAAEQYF. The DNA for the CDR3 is TGCGCCAGCAGCTTCCGACCGGGACAGGGGGCGGCCGAGCAGTACTTC.

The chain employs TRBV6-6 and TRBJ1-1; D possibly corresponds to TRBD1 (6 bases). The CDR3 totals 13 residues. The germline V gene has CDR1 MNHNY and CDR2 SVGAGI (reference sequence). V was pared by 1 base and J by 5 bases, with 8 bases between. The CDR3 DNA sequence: TGTGCCAGCAGTTACTTCCAGGGGACTGAAGCTTTCTTT. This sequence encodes CASSYFQGTEAFF.

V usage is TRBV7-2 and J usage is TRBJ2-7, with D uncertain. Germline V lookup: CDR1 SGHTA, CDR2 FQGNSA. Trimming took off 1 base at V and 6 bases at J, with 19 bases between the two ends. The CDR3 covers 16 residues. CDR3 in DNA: TGTGCCAGCAGCTTAGGTCGCGCAGGCCTCAGAGCCGAGCAGTACTTC. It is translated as CASSLGRAGLRAEQYF.